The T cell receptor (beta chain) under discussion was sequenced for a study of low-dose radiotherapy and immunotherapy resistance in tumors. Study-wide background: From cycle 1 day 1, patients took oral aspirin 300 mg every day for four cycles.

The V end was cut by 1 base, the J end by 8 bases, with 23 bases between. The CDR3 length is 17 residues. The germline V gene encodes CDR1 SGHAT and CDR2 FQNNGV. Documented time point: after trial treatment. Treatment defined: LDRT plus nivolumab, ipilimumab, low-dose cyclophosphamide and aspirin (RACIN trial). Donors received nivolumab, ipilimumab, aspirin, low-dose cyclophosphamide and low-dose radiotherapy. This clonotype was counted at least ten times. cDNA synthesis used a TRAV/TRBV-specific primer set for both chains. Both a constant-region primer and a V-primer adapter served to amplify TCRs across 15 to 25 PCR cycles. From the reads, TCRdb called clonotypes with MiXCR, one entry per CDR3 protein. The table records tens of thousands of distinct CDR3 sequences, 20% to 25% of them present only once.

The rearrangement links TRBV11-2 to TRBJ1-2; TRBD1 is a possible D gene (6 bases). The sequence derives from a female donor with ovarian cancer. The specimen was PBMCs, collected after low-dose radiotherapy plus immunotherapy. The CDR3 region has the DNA TGTGCCAGCAGCTTAGTTCGTTTCGAGGGGGGGTCAGGGGGCTACACCTTC. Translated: CASSLVRFEGGSGGYTF.